This is a list of T cell receptor beta chains from one sample in a study of T cell changes during pregnancy in multiple sclerosis. Repertoires were generated with immunoSEQ multiplex PCR, while TCRdb's copy carries only in-frame clones and drops some. The sample yields more than 35,000 clones, approximately 91% seen once. The specimen was CD4+ T cells from peripheral blood mononuclear cells, collected in the third trimester of pregnancy. These receptors all stem from a female donor in good health, enrolled as a control in a pregnancy study. Both conserved end residues are part of each CDR3. A D gene is named only where the DNA matches it firmly. Only some rows state a clone size, as once, few, many or a class for expanded clones.

d_gene	v_gene	j_gene	abundance	CDR3aa	CDR3nt
.	TRBV30	TRBJ1-2	.	CVWSSGFSYGYTF	TGTGTCTGGAGTTCGGGATTCAGTTATGGCTACACCTTC
.	TRBV11-2	TRBJ2-3	.	CASSFTGTDTQYF	TGTGCCAGCAGCTTTACAGGCACAGATACGCAGTATTTT
.	TRBV18	TRBJ2-5	.	CASSTSGSSEWETQYF	TGTGCCAGCTCAACAAGCGGAAGCTCCGAATGGGAGACCCAGTACTTC
TRBD2	TRBV4-2	TRBJ2-5	once	CASSPDRGGETQYF	TGTGCCAGCAGCCCCGATCGCGGGGGAGAGACCCAGTACTTC
.	TRBV5-4	TRBJ2-7	.	CASRVGVLGNEQYF	TGTGCCAGCCGAGTAGGTGTGCTAGGAAACGAGCAGTACTTC
TRBD2	TRBV19	TRBJ2-7	once	CASRPHNSGRIYEQYF	TGTGCCAGTAGGCCACATAATAGCGGGAGAATCTACGAGCAGTACTTC
.	TRBV25-1	TRBJ2-7	.	CASSEGIGGSYEQYF	TGTGCCAGCAGTGAAGGGATCGGAGGCTCCTACGAGCAGTACTTC
.	TRBV2	TRBJ2-1	.	CASSLSSYNEQFF	TGTGCCAGCAGCCTCAGCTCCTACAATGAGCAGTTCTTC
TRBD1	TRBV7-2	TRBJ1-4	.	CASSSGQPQQKLFF	TGTGCCAGCAGCTCGGGACAGCCTCAGCAAAAACTGTTTTTT
.	TRBV19	TRBJ2-7	.	CASSIKGGLPPSSYEQYF	TGTGCCAGTAGTATAAAAGGCGGGTTACCCCCGAGCTCCTACGAGCAGTACTTC
TRBD1	TRBV9	TRBJ1-3	.	CASSVQGAGTIYF	TGTGCCAGCAGCGTACAGGGGGCAGGCACCATATATTTT
.	TRBV7-7	TRBJ2-5	.	CASSLEAQKSGQETQYF	TGTGCTAGCAGCTTAGAAGCTCAGAAGAGCGGTCAAGAGACCCAGTACTTC
.	TRBV6-5	TRBJ2-5	.	CASSYSRKETQYF	TGTGCCAGCAGTTACTCGCGTAAAGAGACCCAGTACTTC
TRBD2	TRBV4-2	TRBJ2-7	.	CASSPSGNYEQYF	TGTGCCAGCAGCCCTAGCGGTAACTACGAGCAGTACTTC
TRBD1	TRBV5-4	TRBJ1-2	.	CASSTGQGRGGYTF	TGTGCCAGCAGCACCGGACAGGGTCGGGGTGGCTACACCTTC
.	TRBV28	TRBJ2-7	.	CASSKVEPGLSEQYF	TGTGCCAGCAGTAAAGTGGAACCGGGACTTAGCGAGCAGTACTTC
TRBD1	TRBV19	TRBJ2-6	.	CASRLSQGAGANVLTF	TGTGCCAGTAGACTCTCGCAGGGGGCTGGGGCCAACGTCCTGACTTTC
.	TRBV20-1	TRBJ2-1	.	CSARDFDEQFF	TGCAGTGCTAGAGATTTCGATGAGCAGTTCTTC
.	TRBV28	TRBJ2-1	once	CASSEPSSPYNEQFF	TGTGCCAGCAGCGAGCCTAGCTCCCCCTACAATGAGCAGTTCTTC
TRBD2	TRBV29-1	TRBJ2-1	.	CSAPGTSGSSPYNEQFF	TGCAGCGCCCCCGGGACTAGCGGGAGTAGCCCCTACAATGAGCAGTTCTTC
.	TRBV18	TRBJ1-1	.	CASSPTGTYFSPKAFF	TGTGCCAGCTCACCGACAGGTACCTATTTCAGCCCCAAAGCTTTCTTT
.	TRBV6-1	TRBJ1-2	.	CASSEDRLRYGYTF	TGTGCCAGCAGTGAAGATCGATTGAGGTATGGCTACACCTTC
TRBD2	TRBV6-5	TRBJ2-7	.	CASSAPSGGAYEQYF	TGTGCCAGCAGTGCCCCTAGCGGGGGGGCATACGAGCAGTACTTC
TRBD1	TRBV6-4	TRBJ2-3	.	CASSDAGQGAKDTQYF	TGTGCCAGCAGTGACGCGGGACAGGGGGCGAAAGATACGCAGTATTTT
TRBD1	TRBV5-1	TRBJ1-5	.	CASSLDGTDNSNQPQHF	TGCGCCAGCAGCTTGGACGGGACAGACAATAGCAATCAGCCCCAGCATTTT
.	TRBV6-4	TRBJ1-5	medium-sized	CASKSWTEGQIPQPQHF	TGTGCCAGCAAATCTTGGACCGAAGGACAGATACCCCAGCCCCAGCATTTT
.	TRBV18	TRBJ1-3	.	CASSLYSGENTIYF	TGTGCCAGCTCATTATACTCGGGGGAGAACACCATATATTTT
.	TRBV28	TRBJ1-6	.	CASSFYKLSSYNSPLHF	TGTGCCAGCAGTTTTTACAAATTGTCCTCCTATAATTCACCCCTCCACTTT
TRBD2	TRBV28	TRBJ2-1	.	CASLSGGAPRDEQFF	TGTGCCAGCCTTTCGGGAGGGGCCCCGAGGGATGAGCAGTTCTTC
TRBD1	TRBV4-3	TRBJ1-1	.	CASSLGGRSNTEAFF	TGCGCCAGCAGCCTAGGGGGCAGGTCGAACACTGAAGCTTTCTTT
TRBD2	TRBV4-2	TRBJ2-3	.	CASSQDRGLAGGTDTQYF	TGTGCCAGCAGCCAAGATCGGGGACTAGCGGGGGGCACAGATACGCAGTATTTT
TRBD1	TRBV6-5	TRBJ2-7	.	CASSAYRGYEQYF	TGTGCCAGCAGTGCTTACAGGGGCTACGAGCAGTACTTC
.	TRBV9	TRBJ2-1	.	CASSPSSYNEQFF	TGTGCCAGCAGCCCCAGCTCCTACAATGAGCAGTTCTTC
.	TRBV2	TRBJ2-5	.	CASSVGAGTQYF	TGTGCCAGCAGTGTAGGAGCGGGGACCCAGTACTTC